These 20 T cell receptor beta chains were sequenced from one sample in a study of blood T cell repertoires in COVID-19 (TCRdb year 2020). The library came from the immunoSEQ multiplex PCR assay. Entries here come from immuneACCESS through TCRdb and include only in-frame sequences with V and J called. Some clones fail to appear in such tables; in the studies checked, an unresolved V gene covers under half of the shortfall, and the cause of the remainder is unknown. The sample table lists 60,000 to 75,000 clones, 79% of them with a count of one. The ten largest clones add up to roughly 10% of the sample. Sequenced input: peripheral blood. The receptors here all came from a woman aged 50 to 65 with acute or convalescent COVID-19.

The genes are TRBV9 and TRBJ2-1; tentatively, D is TRBD2 (6 bases). V was shortened by 4 bases and J by 0 bases, with 11 bases between the two germline ends. Looked up from germline, CDR1 is SGDLS and CDR2 is YYNGEE. This CDR3 has 15 residues. CDR3 amino acids: CASSPVGGSYNEQFF. The CDR3 nucleotides read TGTGCCAGCAGCCCGGTGGGGGGCTCCTACAATGAGCAGTTCTTC.

V gene TRBV18 combines with J gene TRBJ1-1, with D uncertain. There are 14 residues in the CDR3. The V end was cut by 0 bases, the J end by 4 bases, with 9 bases between. CDR1 is KGHSH and CDR2 is LQKENI in the germline V gene. CDR3 DNA sequence: TGTGCCAGCTCACCACCGGTGGGCATCACTGAAGCTTTCTTT. Translated, it gives CASSPPVGITEAFF.

J is TRBJ1-6 and V is TRBV7-8; 7 positions match TRBD1. V trimming: 1 base; J trimming: 0 bases; junction bases outside the gene matches: 6. CDR1 and CDR2 from the germline V gene are SGHVS and FQNEAQ. The CDR3 length is 18 residues. In nucleotides, the CDR3 is TGTGCCAGCAGCTTAGGTCAGGGGGTGAGCTCCTATAATTCACCCCTCCACTTT. This encodes CASSLGQGVSSYNSPLHF.

The chain uses TRBV30 and TRBJ2-2; possibly TRBD2 for D (7 bases). The germline V gene encodes CDR1 GTSNPN and CDR2 SVGIG (reference sequence). V lost 2 bases to trimming and J lost 2 bases, with 12 bases between them. The CDR3 length is 15 residues. CDR3 sequence (DNA): TGTGCCTGGAGTAGGGGGGGCATTAACACCGGGGAGCTGTTTTTT. Its protein product is CAWSRGGINTGELFF.

The chain carries TRBV9 and TRBJ2-7, with TRBD1 matching 9 bases. With 2 bases clipped from V and 5 bases from J, the junction kept 11 bases outside the gene matches. The CDR3 has 16 residues. Germline values: CDR1 SGDLS, CDR2 YYNGEE. CDR3 protein: CASSVYDRGTPDEQYF. The CDR3 DNA reads as TGTGCCAGCAGCGTGTACGACAGGGGGACACCCGACGAGCAGTACTTC.

This clone came up a few times. The chain carries TRBV5-5 and TRBJ2-1, with TRBD2 matching 11 bases. This CDR3 is 16 amino acids long. V shed 7 bases and J 4 bases; nucleotides not matched to a gene: 10. CDR1 and CDR2 from the germline V gene are SGHKS and YYEKEE (reference sequence). CDR3 amino acids: CASGNSLAGEYNEQFF. The CDR3 DNA reads TGTGCCAGCGGAAACTCACTAGCGGGGGAGTACAATGAGCAGTTCTTC.

The chain links TRBV12-5 to TRBJ2-5; 14 nucleotides align to TRBD2. V gave up 5 bases and J gave up 5 bases; unmatched junction bases: 7. Germline assignment: CDR1 LGHNT and CDR2 FRNRAP. The CDR3 contains 16 residues. The CDR3 here is CASGLGLAGGAETQYF. The CDR3, as DNA: TGTGCTAGTGGTCTTGGACTAGCGGGGGGTGCGGAGACCCAGTACTTC.

Only a few counts were recorded for this clone. The chain uses TRBV24-1 and TRBJ2-7; tentative D call: TRBD1 (6 bases). This CDR3 spans 15 amino acids. Germline V CDR1 and CDR2: KGHDR, SFDVKD. Trimming pared 4 bases from V and 4 bases from J, leaving 16 bases between. The CDR3 DNA reads as TGTGCCACCAGTGACTCACAGGGCACTCAGTACGAGCAGTACTTC. This codes for CATSDSQGTQYEQYF.

The table lists this clone with a few counts. The CDR3: CASRRGGNEKLFF. CDR3 in DNA: TGTGCCAGCCGGCGGGGGGGGAATGAAAAACTGTTTTTT. This chain uses TRBV12-3 or TRBV12-4 with TRBJ1-4; tentatively, D is TRBD1 (5 bases). This CDR3 contains 13 residues. V lost 8 bases to trimming and J lost 5 bases, with 12 bases between them.

With regard to this clone: Other DNA sequences in this sample translate to the same CDR3. This sequence joins TRBV4-1 and TRBJ1-6, with no clear D. Germline V gene lookup returns CDR1 MGHRA and CDR2 YSYEKL. V was shortened by 3 bases and J by 10 bases, with 10 bases between the two germline ends. This CDR3 comprises 13 residues. CDR3 nucleotides: TGCGCCAGCAGCCAGATGAGGGAGTCACCCCTCCACTTT. Residues: CASSQMRESPLHF.

The chain has TRBV5-1 and TRBJ1-2, with a tentative D call TRBD1 (6 bases). Trimming shortened V by 4 bases and J by 4 bases, and 11 bases separated the two germline ends. The CDR3 is 13 amino acids. Germline lookup yields CDR1 SGHRS and CDR2 YFSETQ. CDR3 region: CASSPTGAYGYTF. CDR3 nucleotides: TGCGCCAGCAGCCCGACAGGAGCCTATGGCTACACCTTC. The whole variable domain, remainder taken from reference TRBV5-1 and TRBJ1-2, is KAGVTQTPRYLIKTRGQQVTLSCSPISGHRSVSWYQQTPGQGLQFLFEYFSETQRNKGNFPGRFSGRQFSNSRSEMNVSTLELGDSALYLCASSPTGAYGYTFGSGTRLTVV.

The CDR3 coding sequence is TGTGCCACCAGCAGAGATCGGGACAGGATGATTGATCAGCCCCAGCATTTT. As protein: CATSRDRDRMIDQPQHF. The chain joins TRBV15 to TRBJ1-5, with 8 positions matching TRBD1. With 0 bases clipped from V and 5 bases from J, the junction kept 9 bases outside the gene matches. The CDR3 extends over 17 amino acids. Per germline, CDR1 LNHNV and CDR2 YYDKDF (reference sequence).

The chain has TRBV5-6 and TRBJ1-5, with 8 bases lining up with TRBD1. The CDR3 spans 16 residues. Germline lookup yields CDR1 SGHDT and CDR2 YYEEEE. V lost 0 bases to trimming and J lost 2 bases; unmatched junction nucleotides: 4. CDR3: CASSLDRGYRNQPQHF. In nucleotides, the CDR3 is TGTGCCAGCAGCTTGGACAGGGGGTATCGCAATCAGCCCCAGCATTTT.

J is TRBJ2-1 and V is TRBV18; 9 bases line up with TRBD1. Germline CDR1 is KGHSH and CDR2 is LQKENI. The CDR3 has 15 amino acids. The trim removed 3 bases at V and 7 bases at J, leaving 7 bases unmatched. The CDR3 DNA follows: TGTGCCAGCTCACCCGGACAGGGGATGATTAATGAGCAGTTCTTC. Its translation is CASSPGQGMINEQFF. Variable domain in full (rest from reference TRBV18 and TRBJ2-1): NAGVMQNPRHLVRRRGQEARLRCSPMKGHSHVYWYRQLPEEGLKFMVYLQKENIIDESGMPKERFSAEFPKEGPSILRIQQVVRGDSAAYFCASSPGQGMINEQFFGPGTRLTVL.

V and J are TRBV2 and TRBJ2-1, with 11 bases lining up with TRBD2. This CDR3 spans 15 amino acids. In germline, CDR1 is SNHLY, CDR2 FYNNEI. V lost 10 bases, J lost 10 bases, and 15 bases stayed unmatched. CDR3 amino acids: CATMLLAGAQGEQFF. As DNA, the CDR3 is TGTGCCACCATGCTACTAGCGGGGGCCCAGGGGGAGCAGTTCTTC.

J is TRBJ2-5 and V is TRBV28, with TRBD2 matching over 7 bases. Germline V gene lookup returns CDR1 MDHEN and CDR2 SYDVKM. V trimming: 4 bases; J trimming: 0 bases; junction bases outside the gene matches: 11. The CDR3 runs to 17 residues. CDR3 sequence (DNA): TGTGCCAGCAGTTCCCTTAAGACTAGCCCGTACCAAGAGACCCAGTACTTC. It specifies CASSSLKTSPYQETQYF.

The chain is built from TRBV6-4 and TRBJ2-5; 9 bases match TRBD2. Trimming cost V 0 bases and J 3 bases; bases outside gene matches: 5. Germline V lookup: CDR1 MRHNA, CDR2 SNTAGT. The CDR3 runs to 16 residues. The CDR3 loop reads CASSDSALAGKETQYF. Written as DNA, the CDR3 is TGTGCCAGCAGTGACTCGGCGCTAGCGGGGAAAGAGACCCAGTACTTC.

The chain employs TRBV5-1 and TRBJ2-2, with 10 bases that match TRBD2. The CDR3 runs to 15 residues. V trimming: 0 bases; J trimming: 6 bases; junction bases outside the gene matches: 2. Germline V gene sequence: CDR1 SGHRS, CDR2 YFSETQ. The DNA for the CDR3 is TGCGCCAGCAGCTTGGAGCGGGAGGGGGCCGGGGAGCTGTTTTTT. Encoded protein: CASSLEREGAGELFF.

This chain links TRBV7-8 with TRBJ1-3; a possible D gene is TRBD1 (5 bases). Germline CDR1 reads SGHVS; CDR2 reads FQNEAQ. The CDR3 spans 14 residues. The V end was cut by 6 bases, the J end by 9 bases, with 18 bases between. The CDR3 here is CASSFRGTQGTIYF. CDR3 bases: TGTGCCAGCAGTTTCCGGGGGACTCAGGGCACCATATATTTT.

This chain uses TRBV7-9 with TRBJ2-1; TRBD2 agrees at 7 bases. The CDR3 is 15 amino acids. V lost 1 base and J lost 9; bases outside the gene matches: 9. Looked up from germline, CDR1 is SEHNR and CDR2 is FQNEAQ (reference sequence). This chain's CDR3 is CASSLVPAGRGEQFF. CDR3 sequence (DNA): TGTGCCAGCAGCTTAGTTCCAGCGGGGAGGGGTGAGCAGTTCTTC.